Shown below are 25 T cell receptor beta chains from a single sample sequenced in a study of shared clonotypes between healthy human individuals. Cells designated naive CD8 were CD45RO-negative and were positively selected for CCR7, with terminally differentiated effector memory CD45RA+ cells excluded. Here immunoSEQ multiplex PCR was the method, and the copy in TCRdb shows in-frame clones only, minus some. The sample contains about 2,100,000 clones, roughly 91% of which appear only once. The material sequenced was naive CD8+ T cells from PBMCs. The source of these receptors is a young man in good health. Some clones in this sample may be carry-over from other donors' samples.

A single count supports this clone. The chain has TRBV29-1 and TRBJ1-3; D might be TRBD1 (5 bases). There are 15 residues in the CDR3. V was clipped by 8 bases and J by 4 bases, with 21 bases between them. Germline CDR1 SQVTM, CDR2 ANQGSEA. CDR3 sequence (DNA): TGCAGCACGCGAGGACGCCTAGGGACGGGAAACACCATATATTTT. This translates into CSTRGRLGTGNTIYF.

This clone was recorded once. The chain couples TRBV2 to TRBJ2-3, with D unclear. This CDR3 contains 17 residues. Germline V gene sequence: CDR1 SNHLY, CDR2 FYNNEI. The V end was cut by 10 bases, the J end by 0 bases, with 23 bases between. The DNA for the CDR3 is TGTGCCATCTCCCCCTCTGGGCTTCCCCGTAGCACAGATACGCAGTATTTT. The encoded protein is CAISPSGLPRSTDTQYF.

CDR3 amino acids: CASSTHTEGAGANVLTF. The CDR3 DNA sequence: TGTGCCAGCAGCACCCACACGGAAGGGGCTGGGGCCAACGTCCTGACTTTC. The chain has TRBV5-6 and TRBJ2-6, with D possibly matching TRBD1 (5 bases). Germline-derived CDR1 and CDR2 are SGHDT and YYEEEE. This CDR3 spans 17 amino acids. Between the trimmed V and J ends, which lost 4 bases and 2 bases, there was a span of 16 bases.

This chain's CDR3 is CASSPESWRVGSYEQYF. The CDR3 DNA reads TGTGCCAGCTCACCAGAGAGTTGGCGGGTGGGGAGCTACGAGCAGTACTTC. The V gene is TRBV18, the J gene TRBJ2-7, with TRBD2 as a possible D gene (5 bases). The CDR3 runs to 17 residues. V shed 2 bases and J shed 3 bases, with 20 bases lying between them. Germline CDR1 is KGHSH and CDR2 is LQKENI.

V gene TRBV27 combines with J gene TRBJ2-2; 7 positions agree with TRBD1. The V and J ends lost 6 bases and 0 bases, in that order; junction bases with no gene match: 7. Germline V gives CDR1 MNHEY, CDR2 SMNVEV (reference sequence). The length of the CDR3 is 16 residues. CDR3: CASSYQGQPNTGELFF. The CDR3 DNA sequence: TGTGCCAGCAGCTACCAGGGACAGCCGAACACCGGGGAGCTGTTTTTT.

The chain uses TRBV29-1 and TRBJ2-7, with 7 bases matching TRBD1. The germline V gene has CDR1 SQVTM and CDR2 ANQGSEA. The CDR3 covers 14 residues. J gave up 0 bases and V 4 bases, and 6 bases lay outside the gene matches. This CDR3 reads CSVGGRDSSYEQYF. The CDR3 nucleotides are TGCAGCGTTGGGGGTAGGGACAGCTCCTACGAGCAGTACTTC.

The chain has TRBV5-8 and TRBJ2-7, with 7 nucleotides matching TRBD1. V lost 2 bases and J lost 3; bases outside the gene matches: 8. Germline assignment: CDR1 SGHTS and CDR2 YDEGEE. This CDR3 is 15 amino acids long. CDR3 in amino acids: CASSFGQGVGYEQYF. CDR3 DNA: TGTGCCAGCAGCTTTGGCCAGGGGGTTGGCTACGAGCAGTACTTC.

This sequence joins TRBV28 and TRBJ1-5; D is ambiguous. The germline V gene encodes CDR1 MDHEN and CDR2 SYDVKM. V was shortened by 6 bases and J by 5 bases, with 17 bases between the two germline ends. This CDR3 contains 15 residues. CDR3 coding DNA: TGTGCCAGCAGACCCGACACTTTGGGAGATCAGCCCCAGCATTTT. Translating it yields CASRPDTLGDQPQHF.

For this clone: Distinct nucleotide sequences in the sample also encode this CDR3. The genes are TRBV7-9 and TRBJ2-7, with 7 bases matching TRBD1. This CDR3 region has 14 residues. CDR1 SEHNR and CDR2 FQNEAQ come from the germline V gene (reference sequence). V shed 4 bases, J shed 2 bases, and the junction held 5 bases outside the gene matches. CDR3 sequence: CASSSGTAPYEQYF. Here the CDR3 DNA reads TGTGCCAGCAGCTCCGGGACAGCTCCCTACGAGCAGTACTTC.

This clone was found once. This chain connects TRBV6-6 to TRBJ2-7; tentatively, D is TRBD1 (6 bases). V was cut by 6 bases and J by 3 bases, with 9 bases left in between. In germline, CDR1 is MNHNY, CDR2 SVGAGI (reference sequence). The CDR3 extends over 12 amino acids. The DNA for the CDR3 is TGTGCCAGCAGAGGGGGAGACTACGAGCAGTACTTC. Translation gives CASRGGDYEQYF.

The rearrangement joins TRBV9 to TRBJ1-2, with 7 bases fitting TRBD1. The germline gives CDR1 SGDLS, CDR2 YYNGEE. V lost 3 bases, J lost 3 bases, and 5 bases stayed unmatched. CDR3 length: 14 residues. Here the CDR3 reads CASSALDRDYGYTF. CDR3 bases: TGTGCCAGCAGCGCACTAGACAGGGACTATGGCTACACCTTC.

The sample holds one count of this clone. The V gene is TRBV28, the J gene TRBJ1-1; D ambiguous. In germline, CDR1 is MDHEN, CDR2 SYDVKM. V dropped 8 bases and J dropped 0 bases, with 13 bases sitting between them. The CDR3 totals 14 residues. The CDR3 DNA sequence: TGTGCCAGCGGGCCCGGGGTTTTGAACACTGAAGCTTTCTTT. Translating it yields CASGPGVLNTEAFF.

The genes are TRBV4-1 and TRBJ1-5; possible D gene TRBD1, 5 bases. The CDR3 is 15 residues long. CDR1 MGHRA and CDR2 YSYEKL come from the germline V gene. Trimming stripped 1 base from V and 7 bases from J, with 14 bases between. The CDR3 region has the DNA TGCGCCAGCAGCCAAGTTGATGGGGCCCGGCAGCCCCAGCATTTT. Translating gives CASSQVDGARQPQHF.

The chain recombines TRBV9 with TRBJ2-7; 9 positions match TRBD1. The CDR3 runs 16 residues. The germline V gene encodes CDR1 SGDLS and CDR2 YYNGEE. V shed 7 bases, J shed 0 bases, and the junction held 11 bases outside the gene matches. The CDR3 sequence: CASGLGRTGASYEQYF. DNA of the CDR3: TGTGCCAGCGGACTTGGACGGACAGGGGCCTCCTACGAGCAGTACTTC.

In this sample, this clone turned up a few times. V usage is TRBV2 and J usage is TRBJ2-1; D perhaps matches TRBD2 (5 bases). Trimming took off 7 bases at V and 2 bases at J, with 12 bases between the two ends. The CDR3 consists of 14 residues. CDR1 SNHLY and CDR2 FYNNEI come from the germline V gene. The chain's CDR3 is CASNWENTYNEQFF. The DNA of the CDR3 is TGTGCCAGCAATTGGGAGAACACCTACAATGAGCAGTTCTTC. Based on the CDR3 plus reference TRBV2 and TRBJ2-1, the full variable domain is EPEVTQTPSHQVTQMGQEVILRCVPISNHLYFYWYRQILGQKVEFLVSFYNNEISEKSEIFDDQFSVERPDGSNFTLKIRSTKLEDSAMYFCASNWENTYNEQFFGPGTRLTVL.

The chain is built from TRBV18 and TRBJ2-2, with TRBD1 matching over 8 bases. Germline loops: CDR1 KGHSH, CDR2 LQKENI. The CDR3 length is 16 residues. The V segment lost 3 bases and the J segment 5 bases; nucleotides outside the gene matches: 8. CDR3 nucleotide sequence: TGTGCCAGCTCACCCTACCCGGGACAGGCGACCGGGGAGCTGTTTTTT. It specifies CASSPYPGQATGELFF.

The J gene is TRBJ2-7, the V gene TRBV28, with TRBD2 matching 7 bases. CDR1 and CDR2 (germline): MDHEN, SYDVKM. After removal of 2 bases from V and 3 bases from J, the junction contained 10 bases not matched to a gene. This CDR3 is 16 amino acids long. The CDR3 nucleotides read TGTGCCAGCAGTTTAGAGGTGTCTAGCGGACTCTACGAGCAGTACTTC. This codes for CASSLEVSSGLYEQYF.

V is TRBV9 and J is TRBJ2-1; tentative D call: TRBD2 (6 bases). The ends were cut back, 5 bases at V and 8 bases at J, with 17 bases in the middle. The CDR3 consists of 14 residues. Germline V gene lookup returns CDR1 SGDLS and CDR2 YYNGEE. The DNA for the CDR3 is TGTGCCAGCAGTATAAGGGCAGAGCGGGATGAGCAGTTCTTC. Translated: CASSIRAERDEQFF.

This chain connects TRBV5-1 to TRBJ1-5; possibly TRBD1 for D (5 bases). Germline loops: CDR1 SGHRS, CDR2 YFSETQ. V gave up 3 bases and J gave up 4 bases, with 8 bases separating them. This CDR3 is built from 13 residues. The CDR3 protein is CASSSGGNQPQHF. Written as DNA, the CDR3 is TGCGCCAGCAGCTCCGGGGGGAATCAGCCCCAGCATTTT.

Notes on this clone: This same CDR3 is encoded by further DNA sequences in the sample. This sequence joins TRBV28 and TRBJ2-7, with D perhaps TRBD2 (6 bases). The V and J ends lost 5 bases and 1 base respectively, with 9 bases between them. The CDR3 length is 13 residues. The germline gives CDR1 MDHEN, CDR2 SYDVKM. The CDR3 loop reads CASSPGGSYEQYF. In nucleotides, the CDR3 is TGTGCCAGCAGTCCCGGAGGGTCCTACGAGCAGTACTTC.

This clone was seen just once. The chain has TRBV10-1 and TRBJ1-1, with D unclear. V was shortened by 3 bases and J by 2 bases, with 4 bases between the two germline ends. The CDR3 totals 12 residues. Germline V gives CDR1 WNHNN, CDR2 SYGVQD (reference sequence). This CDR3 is CASSDSNTEAFF. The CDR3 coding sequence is TGCGCCAGCAGTGATAGCAACACTGAAGCTTTCTTT.

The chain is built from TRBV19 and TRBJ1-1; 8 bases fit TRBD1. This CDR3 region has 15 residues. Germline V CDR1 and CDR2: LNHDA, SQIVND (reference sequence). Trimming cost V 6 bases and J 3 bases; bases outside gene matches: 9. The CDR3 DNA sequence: TGTGCCAGTAGGCAGGGGGCGAGTTTAGACACTGAAGCTTTCTTT. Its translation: CASRQGASLDTEAFF.

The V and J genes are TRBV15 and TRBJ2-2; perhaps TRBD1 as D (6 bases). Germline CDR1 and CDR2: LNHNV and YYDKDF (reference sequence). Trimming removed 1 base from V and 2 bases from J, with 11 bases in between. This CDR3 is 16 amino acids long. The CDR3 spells CATSRGWTDNTGELFF. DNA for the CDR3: TGTGCCACCAGCAGAGGATGGACAGATAACACCGGGGAGCTGTTTTTT.

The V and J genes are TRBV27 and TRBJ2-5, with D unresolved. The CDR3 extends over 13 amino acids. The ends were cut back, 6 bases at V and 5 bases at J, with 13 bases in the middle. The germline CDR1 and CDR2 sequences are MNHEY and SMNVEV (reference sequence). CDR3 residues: CASRPRDRETQYF. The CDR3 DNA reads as TGTGCCAGCAGGCCGAGAGACCGGGAGACCCAGTACTTC.

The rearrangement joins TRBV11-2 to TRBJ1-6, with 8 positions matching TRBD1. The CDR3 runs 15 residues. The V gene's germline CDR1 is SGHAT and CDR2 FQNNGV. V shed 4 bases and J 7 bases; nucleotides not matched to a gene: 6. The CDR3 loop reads CASSSRDRQNSPLHF. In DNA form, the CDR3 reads TGTGCCAGCAGCTCCCGGGACAGGCAAAATTCACCCCTCCACTTT.